The TCR beta chain described here comes from a study of T cell responses to AZD1222 COVID-19 vaccine. Remarks on this clone: Its antigen is currently unknown.

Regarding the study as a whole: Distributed over spike, vaccine-associated CD4 TCRs predominated at 160-218 and 743-854.

The data were produced by immunoSEQ multiplex PCR, yet TCRdb's version contains in-frame clones alone and is incomplete. Of over 130,000 clones detected, under 90% appear once; the ten largest clones hold roughly 1.7%. Germline V gene data show CDR1 as KGHDR and CDR2 as SFDVKD. This CDR3 spans 16 amino acids. The V gene end was trimmed by 4 bases and the J gene end by 7 bases; junction bases not matched to a gene: 11. This sequence joins TRBV24-1 and TRBJ2-1; 8 positions match TRBD2. The sequence derives from an adult who received the AZD1222 COVID-19 vaccine. This material consisted of peripheral blood, taken 28 days after the second AZD1222 dose. CDR3 protein: CATSDSKRELGNEQFF. In nucleotides, the CDR3 is TGTGCCACCAGTGACTCAAAGCGGGAGCTCGGTAATGAGCAGTTCTTC.